Given below is one TCR beta chain in context. Primers for the PCR totalled 60 Vbeta and 13 Jbeta. This table comes from immunoSEQ multiplex PCR, and its TCRdb copy is limited to in-frame clones, with some not included. The profile shows about 150,000 clones, about 70% of them singletons. Per the germline V gene, CDR1 is MNHNY and CDR2 is SVGAGI (reference sequence). V was shortened by 8 bases and J by 8 bases, with 15 bases between the two germline ends. This CDR3 is built from 12 residues. The data derive from a study of cytomegalovirus exposure and HLA in healthy donors. V usage is TRBV6-6 and J usage is TRBJ1-2; possible D gene TRBD1, 5 bases. Sequencing used PBMCs. The source is a man between 18 and 35 years old in good health and CMV-seronegative. The CDR3 region is CASWGRVGGYTF. The CDR3, as DNA: TGTGCCAGCTGGGGCAGGGTAGGAGGCTACACCTTC.